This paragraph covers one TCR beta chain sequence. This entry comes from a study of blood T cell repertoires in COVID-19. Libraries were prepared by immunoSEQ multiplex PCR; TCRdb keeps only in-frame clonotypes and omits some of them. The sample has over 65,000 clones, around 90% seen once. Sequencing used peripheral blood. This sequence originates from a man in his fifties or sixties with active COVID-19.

The DNA for the CDR3 is TGTGCCAGCAGTGAAGCGGGGACAGGGGACTATGGCTACACCTTC. Translating gives CASSEAGTGDYGYTF. This sequence joins TRBV6-1 and TRBJ1-2, with 10 bases lining up with TRBD1. In germline, CDR1 is MNHNS, CDR2 SASEGT. V dropped 0 bases and J dropped 3; count of bases not matched to a gene: 1. The CDR3 covers 15 residues.